Reported below is one T cell receptor (beta chain). Per germline, CDR1 MNHEY and CDR2 SMNVEV (reference sequence). The CDR3 extends over 15 amino acids. V shed 4 bases, J shed 3 bases, and the junction held 5 bases outside the gene matches. The data derive from a study of cytotoxic CD8 clonotypes in ibrutinib-treated CLL. Method: immunoSEQ multiplex PCR; TCRdb's copy keeps in-frame clones and lacks some. Of roughly 150,000 clones in the sample, around nine tenths were seen once. The material sequenced was PBMCs, taken at disease progression, from a patient treated with ibrutinib. This TCR came from a human donor with chronic lymphocytic leukemia. The chain carries TRBV27 and TRBJ1-2; 10 bases fit TRBD1. CDR3 sequence (DNA): TGTGCCAGCAGTTCGCCGGGACAGGGGCACTATGGCTACACCTTC. Translating it yields CASSSPGQGHYGYTF.